The source of this TCR beta chain is a study of CD8+ T cells in alopecia areata. As regards this clone: The antigen remains unidentified.

RNA extraction and reverse transcription yielded cDNA as sequencing template. Assay: immunoSEQ multiplex PCR; the TCRdb copy retains only in-frame clones and omits some. The data show 90,000 to 100,000 clones, roughly 47% seen once. There are 9 residues in the CDR3. V lost 4 bases, J lost 7 bases, and 4 bases lay in between. Looked up from germline, CDR1 is SQVTM and CDR2 is ANQGSEA. General study points: Lesional scalp displayed greater clonality than normal scalp, most notably in alopecia totalis/universalis. In scalp samples, resident alphabeta T cells of normal skin are also sequenced. Compared with mice, patients displayed less clear TCR sharing, possibly for HLA-related reasons.

The TCR comes from a human donor with alopecia areata. The sequencing sample was made of CD4+ T cells sorted from blood. The rearrangement joins TRBV29-1 to TRBJ1-2; D uncertain. The CDR3 region is CSVASGYTF. The CDR3 DNA follows: TGCAGCGTTGCCTCTGGCTACACCTTC.